The 5 T cell receptor beta chains given below trace back to one sample, sequenced in a study of shared clonotypes between healthy human individuals. Assay used: immunoSEQ multiplex PCR; TCRdb lists only in-frame clones, some missing. The sample holds under 1,100,000 clones, about 80% seen once. Material for sequencing was memory CD4+ T cells sorted from blood. Subset of the sample: CD45RA-negative fraction. The receptors stem from a man between 18 and 29 years old in good health.

In this sample, this clone turned up a few times. Other DNA sequences in this sample translate to the same CDR3. V is TRBV9 and J is TRBJ2-7; D is unresolved. The CDR3 runs to 11 residues. Trimming shortened V by 4 bases and J by 4 bases, and 6 bases separated the two germline ends. Germline V gene data show CDR1 as SGDLS and CDR2 as YYNGEE. The CDR3 sequence is CASSPGYEQYF. CDR3 bases: TGTGCCAGCAGCCCCGGTTACGAGCAGTACTTC.

This clone was picked up a small number of times. The genes are TRBV28 and TRBJ1-1; maybe TRBD1 (5 bases). The V gene's germline CDR1 is MDHEN and CDR2 SYDVKM. With 4 bases removed from V and 6 bases from J, the gap between germline ends came to 12 bases. The CDR3 sequence is 13 residues long. The CDR3 sequence: CASSSPGRPEAFF. CDR3 coding DNA: TGTGCCAGCAGTTCTCCAGGGAGACCTGAAGCTTTCTTT.

The gene calls are TRBV2 and TRBJ2-5, with D possibly matching TRBD1 (5 bases). Deletions cut 3 bases from V and 2 bases from J, with 10 bases between. This CDR3 has 14 residues. Germline V gene data show CDR1 as SNHLY and CDR2 as FYNNEI. The CDR3 spells CASSDLTGQETQYF. The DNA for the CDR3 is TGTGCCAGCAGTGATCTTACAGGACAAGAGACCCAGTACTTC.

The chain recombines TRBV29-1 with TRBJ2-1; a possible D gene is TRBD2 (5 bases). Germline V lookup: CDR1 SQVTM, CDR2 ANQGSEA. Trimming removed 3 bases from V and 9 bases from J, with 15 bases in between. This CDR3 spans 13 amino acids. CDR3 protein: CSVDLELGPEQFF. CDR3 in DNA: TGCAGCGTTGACCTTGAACTAGGCCCTGAGCAGTTCTTC.

The genes are TRBV7-9 and TRBJ1-1; weak D call: TRBD1 (6 bases). Germline V gene data show CDR1 as SEHNR and CDR2 as FQNEAQ (reference sequence). The CDR3 loop spans 16 amino acids. The V end lost 6 bases, the J end lost 5 bases, and 22 bases lay between the germline ends. CDR3 sequence: CASREKGHRAGTEAFF. The CDR3 bases are TGTGCCAGCAGGGAGAAAGGCCACAGGGCGGGAACTGAAGCTTTCTTT.